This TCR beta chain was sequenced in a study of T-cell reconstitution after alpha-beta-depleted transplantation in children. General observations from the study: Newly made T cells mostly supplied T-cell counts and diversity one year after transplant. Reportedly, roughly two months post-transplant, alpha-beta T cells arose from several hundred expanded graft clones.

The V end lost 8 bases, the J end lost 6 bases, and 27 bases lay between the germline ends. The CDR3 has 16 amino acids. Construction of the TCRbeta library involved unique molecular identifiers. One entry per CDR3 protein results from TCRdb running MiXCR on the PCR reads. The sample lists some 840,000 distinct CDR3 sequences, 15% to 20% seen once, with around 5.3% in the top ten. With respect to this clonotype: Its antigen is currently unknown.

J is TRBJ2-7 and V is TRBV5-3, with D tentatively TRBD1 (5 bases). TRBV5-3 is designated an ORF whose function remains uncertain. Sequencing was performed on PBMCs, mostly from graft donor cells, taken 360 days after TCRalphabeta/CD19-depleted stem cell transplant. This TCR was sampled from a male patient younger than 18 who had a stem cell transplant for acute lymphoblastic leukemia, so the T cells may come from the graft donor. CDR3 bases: TGTGCCAGCAATCTTGGGATACTTGTAGGGGTCGGCGAGCAGTACTTC. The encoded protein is CASNLGILVGVGEQYF.